Below, 32 T cell receptor beta chains from the same sample are listed, as sequenced in a study of T-cell reconstitution after alpha-beta-depleted transplantation in children. Unique molecular identifiers were incorporated during preparation of the TCRbeta library. TCRdb independently ran MiXCR on the PCR reads; one entry per CDR3 protein. The profile shows about 540,000 distinct CDR3 sequences, around 18% of them singletons. The source was PBMCs from the stem cell graft donor, collected from the stem cell graft. The receptors were sampled from a human donor who donated a stem cell graft to a child with acute lymphoblastic leukemia.

This clonotype was counted a few times. Here the CDR3 reads CASSAGLAETQYF. The DNA for the CDR3 is TGTGCCAGCAGCGCCGGACTAGCAGAGACCCAGTACTTC. This chain links TRBV7-3 with TRBJ2-5; TRBD2 agrees at 8 bases. Germline lookup yields CDR1 SGHTA and CDR2 FQGTGA. J was trimmed by 4 bases and V by 5 bases; bases with no gene match: 3. The CDR3 sequence is 13 residues long.

V and J are TRBV3-1 and TRBJ1-1; TRBD1 agrees at 8 bases. The ends lost 2 bases at V and 4 bases at J; junction bases unmatched: 15. The CDR3 has 18 residues. The germline V gene encodes CDR1 LGHDT and CDR2 YNNKEL (reference sequence). CDR3 DNA sequence: TGTGCCAGCAGCCAAAGGTTGGGCCGACAGGGGAAAGGCACTGAAGCTTTCTTT. Residues: CASSQRLGRQGKGTEAFF.

The rearrangement joins TRBV18 to TRBJ1-6, with no clear D. This CDR3 has 15 amino acids. The ends were cut back, 3 bases at V and 8 bases at J, with 14 bases in the middle. CDR1 and CDR2 (germline): KGHSH, LQKENI. The CDR3, as DNA: TGTGCCAGCTCACCGAGGGTTCCAGTTGATTCACCCCTCCACTTT. The encoded protein is CASSPRVPVDSPLHF. Full variable domain (remainder filled in from reference TRBV18 and TRBJ1-6): NAGVMQNPRHLVRRRGQEARLRCSPMKGHSHVYWYRQLPEEGLKFMVYLQKENIIDESGMPKERFSAEFPKEGPSILRIQQVVRGDSAAYFCASSPRVPVDSPLHFGNGTRLTVT.

The table lists this clonotype with a few counts. This chain joins TRBV15 and TRBJ2-1, with TRBD2 matching 9 bases. The CDR3 consists of 20 residues. The germline V gene encodes CDR1 LNHNV and CDR2 YYDKDF (reference sequence). The V and J ends lost 0 bases and 4 bases, in that order; junction bases with no gene match: 16. The CDR3 reads CATSREARVLAGPGYNEQFF. Written as DNA, the CDR3 is TGTGCCACCAGCAGAGAGGCTAGGGTACTAGCGGGCCCGGGGTACAATGAGCAGTTCTTC.

The chain joins TRBV7-9 to TRBJ1-1; perhaps TRBD1 as D (5 bases). From germline, CDR1 is SEHNR and CDR2 FQNEAQ (reference sequence). Trimming stripped 7 bases from V and 3 bases from J, with 12 bases between. There are 13 residues in the CDR3. In nucleotides, the CDR3 is TGTGCCAGCATCTCAGGGTATGACACTGAAGCTTTCTTT. Residues: CASISGYDTEAFF.

This clonotype was picked up a small number of times. The chain joins TRBV5-1 to TRBJ2-3; D unresolved. The ends were cut back, 2 bases at V and 3 bases at J, with 4 bases in the middle. This CDR3 comprises 12 residues. CDR1 and CDR2 from the germline V gene are SGHRS and YFSETQ. CDR3 DNA: TGCGCCAGCAGCTTTATGACAGATACGCAGTATTTT. Its translation: CASSFMTDTQYF.

In this sample, this clonotype turned up a few times. V gene TRBV6-1 combines with J gene TRBJ2-1; TRBD1 might be the D (7 bases). V gave up 6 bases and J gave up 6 bases, with 18 bases separating them. Per germline, CDR1 MNHNS and CDR2 SASEGT. The CDR3 has 15 residues. Here the CDR3 DNA reads TGTGCCAGCAGCCCCCCACAGGGGAGGATCAATGAGCAGTTCTTC. It specifies CASSPPQGRINEQFF.

This clonotype was counted only a few times. The V call is TRBV5-1, the J call TRBJ2-7, with 12 bases identical to TRBD2. Germline assignment: CDR1 SGHRS and CDR2 YFSETQ. Unmatched junction bases numbered 2, after V lost 0 bases and J lost 4 bases. The CDR3 runs 15 residues. The CDR3 coding sequence is TGCGCCAGCAGCTTGGGGACTAGCGGGGAATACGAGCAGTACTTC. This encodes CASSLGTSGEYEQYF.

The chain combines TRBV10-3 with TRBJ1-6; D is undetermined. Trimming removed 3 bases from V and 8 bases from J, with 8 bases in between. This CDR3 has 13 residues. The germline CDR1 and CDR2 sequences are ENHRY and SYGVKD. The CDR3 nucleotides are TGTGCCATCAGTGATAGGTGGGATTCACCCCTCCACTTT. Its protein product is CAISDRWDSPLHF.

The chain couples TRBV5-1 to TRBJ2-7, with 8 bases lining up with TRBD2. The V and J ends lost 1 base and 5 bases, in that order; junction bases with no gene match: 8. Per the germline V gene, CDR1 is SGHRS and CDR2 is YFSETQ. This CDR3 contains 15 residues. CDR3 residues: CASSLRFLAGHEQYF. CDR3 DNA sequence: TGCGCCAGCAGCTTGCGTTTCCTAGCGGGCCACGAGCAGTACTTC.

V usage is TRBV27 and J usage is TRBJ2-6, with 13 bases identical to TRBD2. This CDR3 is 18 amino acids long. Germline lookup yields CDR1 MNHEY and CDR2 SMNVEV (reference sequence). V trimming: 5 bases; J trimming: 0 bases; junction bases outside the gene matches: 4. The CDR3, as DNA: TGTGCCAGCAGTCAGACTAGCGGGAGGTTCTCTGGGGCCAACGTCCTGACTTTC. Translating it yields CASSQTSGRFSGANVLTF.

This chain connects TRBV10-2 to TRBJ1-5, with a tentative D call TRBD1 (6 bases). The CDR3 is made up of 15 amino acids. The germline CDR1 and CDR2 sequences are WSHSY and SAAADI. V shed 2 bases and J shed 5 bases, with 13 bases lying between them. CDR3 residues: CASSEPFGGHQPQHF. As DNA, the CDR3 is TGCGCCAGCAGTGAGCCTTTCGGGGGGCATCAGCCCCAGCATTTT.

In its sample, this clonotype was seen a few times. The chain recombines TRBV12-3 or TRBV12-4 with TRBJ1-2; 8 positions match TRBD1. The V segment lost 5 bases and the J segment 4 bases; nucleotides outside the gene matches: 0. The CDR3 consists of 12 residues. CDR3 nucleotide sequence: TGTGCCAGCAGTCAGGGGGCCTATGGCTACACCTTC. Translating it yields CASSQGAYGYTF.

This clonotype was observed a handful of times. This chain links TRBV4-1 with TRBJ2-5; possible D gene TRBD2, 6 bases. This CDR3 has 14 residues. Germline V gives CDR1 MGHRA, CDR2 YSYEKL. V lost 3 bases, J lost 3 bases, and 11 bases lay in between. The chain's CDR3 is CASSQRRGEETQYF. For the CDR3, the DNA is TGCGCCAGCAGCCAGAGGAGGGGTGAAGAGACCCAGTACTTC.

This clonotype appeared a few times. The gene calls are TRBV7-9 and TRBJ1-6; 8 positions match TRBD1. CDR1 and CDR2 (germline): SEHNR, FQNEAQ (reference sequence). CDR3 length: 15 residues. The V and J ends lost 5 bases and 9 bases, in that order; junction bases with no gene match: 9. CDR3 DNA sequence: TGTGCCAGCAGCCTTCCCGGACAGGGATCTTCACCCCTCCACTTT. Translating gives CASSLPGQGSSPLHF.

The V and J genes are TRBV5-6 and TRBJ2-1, with a possible D match to TRBD2 (5 bases). CDR1 and CDR2 (germline): SGHDT, YYEEEE. Trimming removed 2 bases at V and 9 bases at J, with 9 bases between. The CDR3 extends over 12 amino acids. CDR3 loop: CASSFGVTEQFF. In DNA form, the CDR3 reads TGTGCCAGCAGCTTCGGGGTTACTGAGCAGTTCTTC.

The rearrangement uses TRBV18 and TRBJ1-4, with D uncertain. CDR1 is KGHSH, CDR2 LQKENI, per germline. The CDR3 runs to 14 residues. The V and J ends lost 4 bases and 6 bases respectively, with 12 bases between them. The CDR3 here is CASSLDFSDEKLFF. In nucleotides, the CDR3 is TGTGCCAGCTCACTTGATTTCTCGGATGAAAAACTGTTTTTT.

The chain joins TRBV4-1 to TRBJ1-3; weak D call: TRBD1 (6 bases). Trimming removed 4 bases from V and 0 bases from J, with 13 bases in between. The CDR3 extends over 16 amino acids. Germline V gene data show CDR1 as MGHRA and CDR2 as YSYEKL. CDR3 sequence reads: CASSPWDTGSGNTIYF. In DNA, the CDR3 is TGCGCCAGCAGCCCCTGGGACACAGGCTCTGGAAACACCATATATTTT.

Only a few counts were recorded for this clonotype. This chain connects TRBV5-1 to TRBJ1-2; D is unresolved. Trimming took off 0 bases at V and 2 bases at J, with 8 bases between the two ends. CDR1 is SGHRS and CDR2 is YFSETQ in the germline V gene. CDR3 size: 14 residues. The CDR3 DNA reads TGCGCCAGCAGCTTGGTTCCGGGCAACTATGGCTACACCTTC. It is translated as CASSLVPGNYGYTF.

The chain combines TRBV6-5 with TRBJ2-1, with D hard to call. CDR1 and CDR2 (germline): MNHEY, SVGAGI. V lost 2 bases to trimming and J lost 7 bases, with 15 bases between them. The CDR3 extends over 15 amino acids. For the CDR3, the DNA is TGTGCCAGCAGTTACGCGCAGGCCAACGTAAATGAGCAGTTCTTC. Translating gives CASSYAQANVNEQFF.

This clonotype was seen only a few times. This chain links TRBV12-3 or TRBV12-4 with TRBJ2-3; TRBD2 matches at 8 bases. Losses at the gene ends were 6 bases for V and 3 bases for J; bases not matched to a gene: 8. This CDR3 has 15 residues. This CDR3 reads CASSWSGRMTDTQYF. CDR3 DNA: TGTGCCAGCAGCTGGAGCGGGAGAATGACAGATACGCAGTATTTT.

The V gene is TRBV5-6, the J gene TRBJ2-3; 12 bases are shared with TRBD2. Per germline, CDR1 SGHDT and CDR2 YYEEEE. With V trimmed by 3 bases and J by 0 bases, 5 bases remained unmatched. The CDR3 sequence is 17 residues long. The CDR3 region is CASSWTSGASSTDTQYF. CDR3 DNA: TGTGCCAGCAGCTGGACTAGCGGGGCTTCTAGCACAGATACGCAGTATTTT. The full variable domain, with the rest looked up from reference TRBV5-6 and TRBJ2-3, is DAGVTQSPTHLIKTRGQQVTLRCSPKSGHDTVSWYQQALGQGPQFIFQYYEEEERQRGNFPDRFSGHQFPNYSSELNVNALLLGDSALYLCASSWTSGASSTDTQYFGPGTRLTVL.

The genes are TRBV12-3 or TRBV12-4 and TRBJ2-2, with 8 bases identical to TRBD2. The trim removed 6 bases at V and 2 bases at J, leaving 14 bases unmatched. The length of the CDR3 is 18 residues. The CDR3 region has the DNA TGTGCCAGCAGCGCGGAAAAAGGACTAGCAGTCAACACCGGGGAGCTGTTTTTT. It encodes CASSAEKGLAVNTGELFF.

This chain joins TRBV13 and TRBJ2-7, with D maybe TRBD2 (5 bases). CDR1 and CDR2 from the germline V gene are PRHDT and FYEKMQ (reference sequence). V dropped 4 bases and J dropped 0 bases, with 13 bases sitting between them. The CDR3 spans 15 residues. The CDR3 is CASSSEEALSYEQYF. For the CDR3, the DNA is TGTGCCAGCAGCTCGGAGGAAGCGCTCTCCTACGAGCAGTACTTC.

The V call is TRBV29-1, the J call TRBJ1-1; D remains unclear. Germline-derived CDR1 and CDR2 are SQVTM and ANQGSEA. The CDR3 has 13 residues. The V and J ends lost 4 bases and 5 bases respectively, with 14 bases between them. CDR3 nucleotide sequence: TGCAGCGTTGTACCGGGCGCGAGGACTGAAGCTTTCTTT. Protein sequence: CSVVPGARTEAFF.

The chain employs TRBV4-2 and TRBJ2-1; 11 positions agree with TRBD2. Unmatched junction bases numbered 11, after V lost 0 bases and J lost 1 base. This CDR3 comprises 20 residues. Germline V gene lookup returns CDR1 LGHNA and CDR2 YNFKEQ. In DNA, the CDR3 is TGTGCCAGCAGCCAAGATAGACGGGCTAGCGGGAGGCGTTCCTACAATGAGCAGTTCTTC. It yields the protein CASSQDRRASGRRSYNEQFF.

This clonotype has a handful of counts. The rearrangement uses TRBV25-1 and TRBJ1-4, with D possibly being TRBD1 (5 bases). Between the trimmed V and J ends, which lost 3 bases and 8 bases, there was a span of 13 bases. This CDR3 is 14 amino acids long. Germline V lookup: CDR1 MGHDK, CDR2 SYGVNS. The CDR3 bases are TGTGCCAGCAGTGAGAGGGGAGCGGGCGAAAAACTGTTTTTT. Its protein product is CASSERGAGEKLFF.

The rearrangement links TRBV24-1 to TRBJ2-7; 8 bases are a match to TRBD1. Looked up from germline, CDR1 is KGHDR and CDR2 is SFDVKD. Unmatched junction bases numbered 10, after V lost 3 bases and J lost 4 bases. CDR3 size: 16 residues. CDR3 in DNA: TGTGCCACCAGTGATACGGTTGCAGGGGGCGCGTACGAGCAGTACTTC. Its protein is CATSDTVAGGAYEQYF.

In this sample, this clonotype turned up a few times. The genes are TRBV4-1 and TRBJ1-5, with 9 nucleotides matching TRBD1. This CDR3 is 14 amino acids long. With V trimmed by 6 bases and J by 2 bases, 2 bases remained unmatched. Germline-derived CDR1 and CDR2 are MGHRA and YSYEKL. CDR3 DNA sequence: TGCGCCAGCAGTTGGGACAGGGGCAATCAGCCCCAGCATTTT. Translated, it gives CASSWDRGNQPQHF.

The table lists this clonotype with a few counts. The chain recombines TRBV5-1 with TRBJ2-3; TRBD2 agrees at 9 bases. Looked up from germline, CDR1 is SGHRS and CDR2 is YFSETQ. J gave up 5 bases and V 5 bases, and 0 bases lay outside the gene matches. The CDR3 spans 12 residues. In DNA form, the CDR3 reads TGCGCCAGCAGACTAGCGGGAGATACGCAGTATTTT. Encoded protein: CASRLAGDTQYF.

This clonotype was picked up a small number of times. The chain uses TRBV29-1 and TRBJ2-7, with D perhaps matching TRBD1 or TRBD2 (5 bases each). Looked up from germline, CDR1 is SQVTM and CDR2 is ANQGSEA. V was cut by 0 bases and J by 3 bases, with 12 bases left in between. The CDR3 is made up of 14 amino acids. CDR3 in DNA: TGCAGCGTTGAAGATCGGGGCATGTTCTACGAGCAGTACTTC. It encodes CSVEDRGMFYEQYF.

This rearrangement joins TRBV6-5 to TRBJ2-7; D possibly corresponds to TRBD2 (6 bases). The CDR3 has 14 amino acids. CDR1 MNHEY and CDR2 SVGAGI come from the germline V gene. Trimming took 0 bases from V and 6 from J, leaving 12 bases between them. The CDR3, as DNA: TGTGCCAGCAGTTACTCGTGGGGGGATTCCGAGCAGTACTTC. This codes for CASSYSWGDSEQYF.